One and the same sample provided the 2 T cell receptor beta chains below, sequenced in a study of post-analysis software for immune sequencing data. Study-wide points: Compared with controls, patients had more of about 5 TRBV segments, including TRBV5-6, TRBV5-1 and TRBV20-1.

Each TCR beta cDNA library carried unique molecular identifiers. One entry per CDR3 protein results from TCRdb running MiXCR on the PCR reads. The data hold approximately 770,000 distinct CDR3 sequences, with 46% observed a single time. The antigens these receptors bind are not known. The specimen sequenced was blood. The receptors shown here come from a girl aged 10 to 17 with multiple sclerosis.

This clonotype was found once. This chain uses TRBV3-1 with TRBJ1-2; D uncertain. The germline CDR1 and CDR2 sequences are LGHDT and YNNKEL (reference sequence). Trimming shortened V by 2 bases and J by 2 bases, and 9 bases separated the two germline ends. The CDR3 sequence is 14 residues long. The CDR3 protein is CASSQSNGNYGYTF. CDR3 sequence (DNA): TGTGCCAGCAGCCAATCTAACGGGAACTATGGCTACACCTTC. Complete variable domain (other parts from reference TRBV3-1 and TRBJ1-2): DTAVSQTPKYLVTQMGNDKSIKCEQNLGHDTMYWYKQDSKKFLKIMFSYNNKELIINETVPNRFSPKSPDKAHLNLHINSLELGDSAVYFCASSQSNGNYGYTFGSGTRLTVV.

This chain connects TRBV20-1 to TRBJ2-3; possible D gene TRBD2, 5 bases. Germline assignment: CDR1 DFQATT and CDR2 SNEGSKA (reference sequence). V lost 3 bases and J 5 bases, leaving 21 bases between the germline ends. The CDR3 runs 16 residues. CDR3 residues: CSASPLLVLPLDTQYF. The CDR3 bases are TGCAGTGCTAGCCCCCTACTAGTCCTCCCATTAGATACGCAGTATTTT.